The sample holds many counts of the clone carrying this T cell receptor (beta chain). No antigen is known for it. TCRdb independently ran MiXCR on the reads; one entry per CDR3 protein. The sample carries 250,000 to 300,000 distinct CDR3 sequences, about 25% recorded once. This sample is part of a study of T cell repertoires in cytomegalovirus infection. About the study: A matching HLA type, together with CMV infection, was signaled by public TCR beta signatures. Findings of the study overall: Accumulated public TCR beta family frequency recognized individuals carrying CMV together with the relevant HLA. Across the ex vivo response, the dominant clonotypes were HLA-C-restricted CMV-specific TCR beta clonotypes.

The CDR3 totals 13 residues. V lost 4 bases and J lost 4, with 10 bases in between. CDR1 and CDR2 from the germline V gene are SGHTA and FQGNSA. The TCR originated in a human donor in good health (CMV status not recorded). Some clones in this sample may be carry-over from other donors' samples. Sequencing was performed on PBMCs. V is TRBV7-2 and J is TRBJ1-2, with D maybe TRBD1 (5 bases). The CDR3 sequence: CASSSSGGYGYTF. CDR3 coding DNA: TGTGCCAGCAGCTCCTCGGGGGGCTATGGCTACACCTTC.